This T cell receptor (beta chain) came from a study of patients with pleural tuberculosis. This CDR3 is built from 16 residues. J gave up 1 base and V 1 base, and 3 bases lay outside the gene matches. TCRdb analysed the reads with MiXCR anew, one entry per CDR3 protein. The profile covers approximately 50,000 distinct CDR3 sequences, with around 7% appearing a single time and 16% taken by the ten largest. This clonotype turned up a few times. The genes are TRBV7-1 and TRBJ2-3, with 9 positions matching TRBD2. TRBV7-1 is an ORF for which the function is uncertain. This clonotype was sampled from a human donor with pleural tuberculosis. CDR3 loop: CASSSGLAARTDTQYF. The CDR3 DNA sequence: TGTGCCAGCAGCTCAGGACTAGCGGCCCGCACAGATACGCAGTATTTT.